The 29 T cell receptor beta chains below come from one sample, sequenced in a study of graft-versus-host responses after intestinal transplantation. Profiled with immunoSEQ multiplex PCR; TCRdb holds only in-frame clones, not every one. This sample yields tens of thousands of clones, of which about 96% are seen a single time; less than 0.25% belongs to the top ten. Antigens for these TCRs are unknown. The starting material was unstimulated CD8+ T cells sorted from spleen or lymph node cells, obtained before transplant. The receptor set was obtained from a human donor who was the organ donor for an intestinal transplant.

The J gene is TRBJ2-2, the V gene TRBV19; 10 bases map to TRBD1. The CDR3 has 15 residues. Trimming took 8 bases from V and 4 from J; bases not matched to a gene: 7. Per the germline V gene, CDR1 is LNHDA and CDR2 is SQIVND (reference sequence). CDR3 DNA: TGTGCCAGTGGAGGACAGGGGGAGGGCACCGGGGAGCTGTTTTTT. Amino acid sequence: CASGGQGEGTGELFF.

In this sample, this clone turned up a few times. The chain recombines TRBV6-5 with TRBJ1-1; 7 bases match TRBD1. The J segment lost 8 bases and the V segment lost 9 bases, leaving 3 bases of the junction unmatched. The CDR3 loop spans 10 amino acids. Germline-derived CDR1 and CDR2 are MNHEY and SVGAGI. This CDR3 reads CARTGCEAFF. CDR3 coding DNA: TGTGCCAGGACAGGGTGCGAAGCTTTCTTT.

The rearrangement links TRBV4-1 to TRBJ2-7; maybe TRBD2 (5 bases). Germline CDR1 is MGHRA and CDR2 is YSYEKL. V dropped 1 base and J dropped 2 bases, with 12 bases sitting between them. The CDR3 runs to 15 residues. The CDR3 sequence: CASSQGVEGAYEQYF. Written as DNA, the CDR3 is TGCGCCAGCAGCCAAGGTGTCGAGGGAGCCTACGAGCAGTACTTC.

The chain combines TRBV29-1 with TRBJ2-5; perhaps TRBD2 as D (6 bases). Germline CDR1 and CDR2: SQVTM and ANQGSEA. Trimming cost V 6 bases and J 5 bases, with 16 bases left between them. This CDR3 comprises 13 residues. The CDR3 coding sequence is TGCAGCGTACCTTCCGGGACTGGGGAGACCCAGTACTTC. This codes for CSVPSGTGETQYF.

The chain links TRBV19 to TRBJ2-7, with 8 bases matching TRBD1. Looked up from germline, CDR1 is LNHDA and CDR2 is SQIVND (reference sequence). The CDR3 is 13 residues long. Losses at the gene ends were 6 bases for V and 3 bases for J; bases not matched to a gene: 4. The CDR3 coding sequence is TGTGCCAGTAGCCCCGGGACAGGCTACGAGCAGTACTTC. Its translation is CASSPGTGYEQYF.

The gene calls are TRBV5-6 and TRBJ1-5, with 10 bases lining up with TRBD1. Germline V lookup: CDR1 SGHDT, CDR2 YYEEEE. CDR3 length equals 15 residues. The ends lost 6 bases at V and 8 bases at J; junction bases unmatched: 11. The CDR3 reads CASTSGTGAKEPQHF. CDR3 sequence (DNA): TGTGCCAGCACCTCCGGGACAGGGGCGAAGGAGCCCCAGCATTTT.

The chain carries TRBV28 and TRBJ1-2, with D unclear. Germline lookup yields CDR1 MDHEN and CDR2 SYDVKM. The CDR3 totals 16 residues. V shed 3 bases and J shed 2 bases, with 16 bases lying between them. Here the CDR3 reads CASSFQSLGGNYGYTF. The CDR3 DNA follows: TGTGCCAGCAGTTTTCAGTCATTGGGAGGGAACTATGGCTACACCTTC.

The rearrangement joins TRBV9 to TRBJ2-7, with 8 nucleotides matching TRBD2. V shed 4 bases and J 2 bases; nucleotides not matched to a gene: 5. Germline CDR1 and CDR2: SGDLS and YYNGEE. The CDR3 is made up of 14 amino acids. This CDR3 is CASSPASGPYEQYF. The CDR3 DNA follows: TGTGCCAGCAGCCCCGCTAGCGGGCCCTACGAGCAGTACTTC.

This chain links TRBV28 with TRBJ2-3; 9 positions match TRBD2. Germline CDR1 and CDR2: MDHEN and SYDVKM. This CDR3 is built from 18 residues. The V segment lost 2 bases and the J segment 3 bases; nucleotides outside the gene matches: 12. This chain's CDR3 is CASSLPLAGVLGTDTQYF. The DNA of the CDR3 is TGTGCCAGCAGTTTACCCTTAGCGGGGGTTCTGGGGACAGATACGCAGTATTTT. The full variable domain, its missing parts supplied by reference TRBV28 and TRBJ2-3, is DVKVTQSSRYLVKRTGEKVFLECVQDMDHENMFWYRQDPGLGLRLIYFSYDVKMKEKGDIPEGYSVSREKKERFSLILESASTNQTSMYLCASSLPLAGVLGTDTQYFGPGTRLTVL.

The chain links TRBV18 to TRBJ2-5; 7 bases line up with TRBD1. The CDR3 sequence is 15 residues long. CDR1 is KGHSH and CDR2 is LQKENI in the germline V gene. The J segment lost 4 bases and the V segment lost 5 bases, leaving 10 bases of the junction unmatched. The CDR3 loop reads CASSSTGTATETQYF. The CDR3 DNA reads as TGTGCCAGCTCATCCACTGGGACAGCTACAGAGACCCAGTACTTC.

V is TRBV14 and J is TRBJ1-2; D call uncertain. The CDR3 totals 15 residues. Trimming shortened V by 0 bases and J by 6 bases, and 14 bases separated the two germline ends. Germline-derived CDR1 and CDR2 are SGHDN and FVKESK. DNA for the CDR3: TGTGCCAGCAGCCAAGATGAGGTGGTAACGGATGGCTACACCTTC. It translates to CASSQDEVVTDGYTF.

The rearrangement links TRBV7-8 to TRBJ2-1; no definite D call. Germline V CDR1 and CDR2: SGHVS, FQNEAQ. The CDR3 runs to 17 residues. V was cut by 6 bases and J by 5 bases, with 23 bases left in between. In nucleotides, the CDR3 is TGTGCCAGCAGGCCCCCCGCGGACCCTTCAACAAACAATGAGCAGTTCTTC. This translates into CASRPPADPSTNNEQFF.

The chain combines TRBV6-1 with TRBJ1-5, with 7 bases lining up with TRBD1. The J segment lost 4 bases and the V segment lost 7 bases, leaving 10 bases of the junction unmatched. CDR3 size: 15 residues. Germline V gene sequence: CDR1 MNHNS, CDR2 SASEGT. This CDR3 is CASTAQTGVNQPQHF. The CDR3 DNA is TGTGCCAGCACGGCTCAAACAGGGGTGAATCAGCCCCAGCATTTT.

The chain employs TRBV6-1 and TRBJ2-7; no clear D. Trimming stripped 2 bases from V and 2 bases from J, with 7 bases between. From germline, CDR1 is MNHNS and CDR2 SASEGT. This CDR3 region has 13 residues. The CDR3 loop reads CASSESRPYEQYF. Here the CDR3 DNA reads TGTGCCAGCAGTGAAAGTAGACCCTACGAGCAGTACTTC.

The chain uses TRBV5-1 and TRBJ2-3; D tentatively fits TRBD1 or TRBD2 (6 bases each). From germline, CDR1 is SGHRS and CDR2 YFSETQ. Trimming took off 0 bases at V and 0 bases at J, with 8 bases between the two ends. The CDR3 length is 15 residues. This CDR3 reads CASSLGGASTDTQYF. The DNA for the CDR3 is TGCGCCAGCAGCTTGGGGGGGGCGAGCACAGATACGCAGTATTTT.

The chain joins TRBV6-5 to TRBJ1-2; weak D call: TRBD1 (5 bases). The V gene's germline CDR1 is MNHEY and CDR2 SVGAGI. The CDR3 loop spans 15 amino acids. The germline V and J ends were trimmed by 0 bases and 4 bases, with 12 bases remaining between them. This chain's CDR3 is CASSYSIAGGYGYTF. CDR3 nucleotides: TGTGCCAGCAGTTACTCCATCGCCGGGGGCTATGGCTACACCTTC.

The genes are TRBV4-1 and TRBJ2-1; no definite D call. The CDR3 runs to 16 residues. Germline V gene data show CDR1 as MGHRA and CDR2 as YSYEKL. V lost 0 bases, J lost 1 base, and 10 bases lay in between. The CDR3, as DNA: TGCGCCAGCAGCCAAGAGGCAGCAAGTTCCTACAATGAGCAGTTCTTC. Translated: CASSQEAASSYNEQFF.

V usage is TRBV4-3 and J usage is TRBJ2-7; TRBD1 aligns across 9 bases. V lost 4 bases to trimming and J lost 7 bases; unmatched junction nucleotides: 8. CDR3 length equals 14 residues. Germline CDR1 is LGHNA and CDR2 is YSLEER. The CDR3 reads CASSPWDRVGEQYF. The CDR3 nucleotides are TGCGCCAGCAGCCCTTGGGACAGGGTAGGGGAGCAGTACTTC.

This chain uses TRBV9 with TRBJ2-7; 8 bases match TRBD1. The CDR3 consists of 14 residues. V trimming: 4 bases; J trimming: 0 bases; junction bases outside the gene matches: 3. Germline assignment: CDR1 SGDLS and CDR2 YYNGEE. Here the CDR3 DNA reads TGTGCCAGCAGCCCCGGGACAGGCTCCTACGAGCAGTACTTC. Residues: CASSPGTGSYEQYF.

This clone was seen only once. CDR3 bases: TGTGCCTGGAGTGTAGGGGGACTCACTGAAGCTTTCTTT. Its translation: CAWSVGGLTEAFF. The V call is TRBV30, the J call TRBJ1-1; weak D call: TRBD1 (6 bases). V lost 0 bases and J lost 4, with 9 bases in between. The length of the CDR3 is 13 residues. Per the germline V gene, CDR1 is GTSNPN and CDR2 is SVGIG (reference sequence).

The chain carries TRBV7-8 and TRBJ2-5; 8 bases line up with TRBD2. Trimming at V came to 3 bases and at J to 2 bases, leaving 8 bases not matched to a gene. The CDR3 has 16 amino acids. Per germline, CDR1 SGHVS and CDR2 FQNEAQ. The CDR3 protein is CASSFIRGGTQETQYF. The CDR3 nucleotides read TGTGCCAGCAGCTTCATTCGCGGGGGGACTCAAGAGACCCAGTACTTC.

This rearrangement joins TRBV19 to TRBJ1-2; D not resolved. V was clipped by 8 bases and J by 0 bases, with 7 bases between them. Germline V gives CDR1 LNHDA, CDR2 SQIVND (reference sequence). The CDR3 runs 12 residues. CDR3 sequence (DNA): TGTGCCAGTGTCGGGCCTAACTATGGCTACACCTTC. Its protein product is CASVGPNYGYTF.

The chain combines TRBV2 with TRBJ2-7, with D possibly being TRBD1 (6 bases). CDR3 length equals 15 residues. Trimming took 1 base from V and 1 from J, leaving 11 bases between them. Per germline, CDR1 SNHLY and CDR2 FYNNEI. The CDR3 sequence: CASSEDRDESYEQYF. The CDR3 DNA sequence: TGTGCCAGCAGTGAAGACAGGGACGAGTCCTACGAGCAGTACTTC.

The gene calls are TRBV4-2 and TRBJ2-4; no clear D gene. V gave up 4 bases and J gave up 0 bases, with 16 bases separating them. Germline lookup yields CDR1 LGHNA and CDR2 YNFKEQ. CDR3 length: 17 residues. The DNA for the CDR3 is TGTGCCAGCAGCCGGATTAAGACTGATCTAGCCAAAAACATTCAGTACTTC. Translating it yields CASSRIKTDLAKNIQYF.

The V gene is TRBV7-9, the J gene TRBJ1-2; no clear D gene. V was cut by 4 bases and J by 4 bases, with 13 bases left in between. Germline values: CDR1 SEHNR, CDR2 FQNEAQ (reference sequence). The CDR3 loop spans 14 amino acids. The CDR3 protein is CASSWGVSGYGYTF. The CDR3 DNA is TGTGCCAGCAGCTGGGGAGTATCCGGCTATGGCTACACCTTC.

V gene TRBV11-1 combines with J gene TRBJ1-1; D ambiguous. The CDR3 has 15 residues. Germline-derived CDR1 and CDR2 are SGHAT and FQDESV (reference sequence). V was pared by 3 bases and J by 0 bases, with 11 bases between. The CDR3, as DNA: TGTGCCAGCAGCTTTTGGGTAGACATGAACACTGAAGCTTTCTTT. This translates into CASSFWVDMNTEAFF.

The chain recombines TRBV4-2 with TRBJ2-7; perhaps TRBD1 as D (6 bases). V shed 1 base and J shed 3 bases, with 16 bases lying between them. The CDR3 covers 16 residues. From germline, CDR1 is LGHNA and CDR2 YNFKEQ. The CDR3 nucleotides are TGTGCCAGCAGCCAAGTACATGACAGGTCCAACTACGAGCAGTACTTC. This codes for CASSQVHDRSNYEQYF.

The chain employs TRBV4-3 and TRBJ1-1, with D hard to call. The CDR3 sequence is 13 residues long. V lost 3 bases, J lost 1 base, and 6 bases lay in between. Germline loops: CDR1 LGHNA, CDR2 YSLEER. CDR3 nucleotide sequence: TGCGCCAGCAGCCACGGTAGGAACACTGAAGCTTTCTTT. Protein: CASSHGRNTEAFF.

The V and J genes are TRBV7-8 and TRBJ2-3; 14 nucleotides line up with TRBD2. This CDR3 region has 15 residues. V gave up 3 bases and J gave up 6 bases; unmatched junction bases: 2. From germline, CDR1 is SGHVS and CDR2 FQNEAQ. The DNA for the CDR3 is TGTGCCAGCAGCTTGACTAGCGGGGGGGTTGATACGCAGTATTTT. It is translated as CASSLTSGGVDTQYF.